Below, 12 T cell receptor beta chains from the same sample are listed, as sequenced in a study of blood T cell repertoires in COVID-19. Sequenced by immunoSEQ multiplex PCR; TCRdb stores in-frame clones only, minus some. Of some 80,000 clones in the sample, roughly 85% are singletons; the top ten hold approximately 11%. Sequenced: peripheral blood. The receptor set was obtained from a man in his sixties with COVID-19, enrolled during active disease.

This chain uses TRBV5-6 with TRBJ2-7; 8 bases map to TRBD2. The CDR3 runs 13 residues. Unmatched junction bases numbered 7, after V lost 4 bases and J lost 7 bases. The germline gives CDR1 SGHDT, CDR2 YYEEEE. The CDR3 DNA is TGTGCCAGCAGCCTGGGACTAGTGGGGGAGCAGTACTTC. Protein sequence: CASSLGLVGEQYF. The complete variable domain, with remaining parts taken from reference TRBV5-6 and TRBJ2-7, reads DAGVTQSPTHLIKTRGQQVTLRCSPKSGHDTVSWYQQALGQGPQFIFQYYEEEERQRGNFPDRFSGHQFPNYSSELNVNALLLGDSALYLCASSLGLVGEQYFGPGTRLTVT.

The chain employs TRBV25-1 and TRBJ2-3; D not resolved. CDR3 size: 16 residues. Germline V CDR1 and CDR2: MGHDK, SYGVNS. V lost 2 bases and J 2 bases, leaving 14 bases between the germline ends. The CDR3 DNA reads TGTGCCAGCAGTGAAGGAAAATACAGATACACAGATACGCAGTATTTT. This translates into CASSEGKYRYTDTQYF.

The chain has TRBV9 and TRBJ1-3; 9 bases align to TRBD1. Losses at the gene ends were 4 bases for V and 2 bases for J; bases not matched to a gene: 10. Looked up from germline, CDR1 is SGDLS and CDR2 is YYNGEE. This CDR3 is 17 amino acids long. The CDR3 here is CASSPHGDRVAGNTIYF. DNA of the CDR3: TGTGCCAGCAGCCCGCATGGGGACAGGGTGGCTGGAAACACCATATATTTT.

This clone appeared a few times. V gene TRBV11-2 combines with J gene TRBJ2-1; D is perhaps TRBD2 (5 bases). Trimming took off 4 bases at V and 12 bases at J, with 19 bases between the two ends. The CDR3 runs 14 residues. From germline, CDR1 is SGHAT and CDR2 FQNNGV. CDR3 DNA sequence: TGTGCCAGCAGCTACTACCGACTATCCCGAGGGCAGTTCTTC. Amino acids: CASSYYRLSRGQFF.

This chain joins TRBV6-6 and TRBJ2-7; D is perhaps TRBD1 (5 bases). The CDR3 totals 14 residues. Trimming took 5 bases from V and 2 from J, leaving 13 bases between them. The germline gives CDR1 MNHNY, CDR2 SVGAGI (reference sequence). In nucleotides, the CDR3 is TGTGCCAGCAGTCCCACCAGACAGACCTACGAGCAGTACTTC. Its protein product is CASSPTRQTYEQYF.

The chain combines TRBV10-1 with TRBJ2-1; 9 bases line up with TRBD1. The CDR3 spans 15 residues. Losses at the gene ends were 5 bases for V and 4 bases for J; bases not matched to a gene: 6. Germline V CDR1 and CDR2: WNHNN, SYGVQD (reference sequence). The CDR3 here is CASSLPGQGYNEQFF. CDR3 sequence (DNA): TGCGCCAGCAGTTTGCCGGGACAGGGATACAATGAGCAGTTCTTC.

This clone was seen more than once but under ten times. The chain recombines TRBV29-1 with TRBJ1-1, with D unclear. The CDR3 runs 13 residues. Trimming pared 1 base from V and 0 bases from J, leaving 6 bases between. CDR1 and CDR2 from the germline V gene are SQVTM and ANQGSEA. The CDR3 nucleotides are TGCAGCGTTGAAGGGCAGTTGAACACTGAAGCTTTCTTT. Translating it yields CSVEGQLNTEAFF.

The V gene is TRBV18, the J gene TRBJ1-5; tentative D call: TRBD1 (5 bases). With 0 bases removed from V and 4 bases from J, the gap between germline ends came to 13 bases. Germline V CDR1 and CDR2: KGHSH, LQKENI. This CDR3 is 16 amino acids long. CDR3 bases: TGTGCCAGCTCACCACCTCCGGGCCAGGGTAATCAGCCCCAGCATTTT. This translates into CASSPPPGQGNQPQHF.

The rearrangement uses TRBV28 and TRBJ2-7; a weak D match, TRBD1 (6 bases). The V gene lost 3 bases and the J gene lost 3 bases, with 12 bases spanning the gap. The CDR3 totals 14 residues. The germline V gene encodes CDR1 MDHEN and CDR2 SYDVKM. The CDR3 is CASSFGQTDYEQYF. CDR3 in DNA: TGTGCCAGCAGTTTCGGACAGACAGACTACGAGCAGTACTTC.

The rearrangement uses TRBV2 and TRBJ2-1; 9 bases match TRBD1. The germline V gene encodes CDR1 SNHLY and CDR2 FYNNEI. V lost 3 bases and J lost 5; bases outside the gene matches: 2. This CDR3 is 14 amino acids long. CDR3 loop: CASSDWDRDNEQFF. The DNA of the CDR3 is TGTGCCAGCAGTGATTGGGACAGGGACAATGAGCAGTTCTTC.

The genes are TRBV2 and TRBJ1-5, with no clear D. Looked up from germline, CDR1 is SNHLY and CDR2 is FYNNEI. This CDR3 spans 16 amino acids. Trimming removed 1 base at V and 1 base at J, with 11 bases between. CDR3 coding DNA: TGTGCCAGCAGTGAAGGGCCGGGAGGCAGCAATCAGCCCCAGCATTTT. Protein product: CASSEGPGGSNQPQHF.

The J gene is TRBJ1-1, the V gene TRBV5-6; D ambiguous. The length of the CDR3 is 12 residues. Germline V gene lookup returns CDR1 SGHDT and CDR2 YYEEEE. With 3 bases removed from V and 1 base from J, the gap between germline ends came to 4 bases. CDR3 loop: CASSSWNTEAFF. The CDR3 coding sequence is TGTGCCAGCAGCTCCTGGAACACTGAAGCTTTCTTT.